This T cell receptor beta chain emerged from a study of blood T cell repertoires in COVID-19. Overall study: PBMCs, B-cell-depleted T cells, or T cells provided the cDNA or gDNA that made up the material.

Original processing notes: Amplifying reference gene primers gave estimates of nucleated cell counts. Here immunoSEQ multiplex PCR was the method, and the copy in TCRdb shows in-frame clones only, minus some. That table supplies the V and J calls and clone size; D and trimming were determined from the DNA. The sample has around 91,000 clones, more than 65% seen once; the top ten hold approximately 18%. The germline V and J ends were trimmed by 3 bases and 7 bases, with 19 bases remaining between them. The CDR3 has 16 amino acids. Germline lookup yields CDR1 LNHDA and CDR2 SQIVND (reference sequence).

The chain couples TRBV19 to TRBJ2-4, with D possibly matching TRBD1 (6 bases). The source of this sequence is a woman aged 80 or over with active or convalescent COVID-19. The sequenced sample was peripheral blood. The CDR3 region has the DNA TGTGCCAGTAGTATGGGCAGGGGTATTGTGCCTAACATTCAGTACTTC. Translated, it gives CASSMGRGIVPNIQYF.